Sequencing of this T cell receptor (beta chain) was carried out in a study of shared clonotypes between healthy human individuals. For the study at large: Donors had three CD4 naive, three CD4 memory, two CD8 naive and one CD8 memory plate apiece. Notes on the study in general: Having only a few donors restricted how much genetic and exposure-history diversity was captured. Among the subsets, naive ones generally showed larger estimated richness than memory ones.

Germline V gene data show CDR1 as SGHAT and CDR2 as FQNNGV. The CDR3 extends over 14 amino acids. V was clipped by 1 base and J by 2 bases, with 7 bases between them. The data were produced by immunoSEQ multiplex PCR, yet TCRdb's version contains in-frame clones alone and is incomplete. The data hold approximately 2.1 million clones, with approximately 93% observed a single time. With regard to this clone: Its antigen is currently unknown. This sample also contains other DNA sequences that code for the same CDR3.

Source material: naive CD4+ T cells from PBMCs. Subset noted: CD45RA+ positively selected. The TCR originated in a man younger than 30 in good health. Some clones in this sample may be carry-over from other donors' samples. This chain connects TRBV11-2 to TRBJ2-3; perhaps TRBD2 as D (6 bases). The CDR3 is CASSLVGLTDTQYF. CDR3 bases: TGTGCCAGCAGCTTAGTGGGACTCACAGATACGCAGTATTTT.